The rows below give T cell receptor beta chains drawn from one sample of a study of blood T cells in healthy people across ages. MiXCR, applied by TCRdb to the 5' RACE reads, yields one record per CDR3 protein. The sample contains roughly 790,000 distinct CDR3 sequences, roughly 41% of which appear only once. The material sequenced was blood. The receptor source for this set is a woman aged 60-70 years in good health. The CDR3 runs from the conserved cysteine through the conserved F or W. The order of the fields is V gene, D gene, J gene, clone size, CDR3 protein. A D gene is named only where the DNA matches it firmly. Clone size, where shown, is once, few, many, or a class for clones that have expanded.

TRBV9	-	TRBJ2-1	-	CASSDHGTREQFF
TRBV10-3	TRBD1	TRBJ2-7	many	CAIRFRDSYEQYF
TRBV25-1	-	TRBJ2-5	many	CASSDPSRPSETQYF
TRBV20-1	-	TRBJ1-5	-	CSADHQGSNQPQHF
TRBV21-1	-	TRBJ2-7	-	CASCLLGQGLSNEQYF
TRBV5-1	-	TRBJ2-1	-	CASSLSGPPYEQFF
TRBV12-3/TRBV12-4	TRBD2	TRBJ2-5	-	CASSFGAGGQETQYF
TRBV16	-	TRBJ2-7	few	CASSQWSGYEQYF
TRBV7-9	-	TRBJ2-3	few	CASSLAWVAADTQYF
TRBV20-1	TRBD1	TRBJ1-2	few	CSAGIGTGIRYGYTF